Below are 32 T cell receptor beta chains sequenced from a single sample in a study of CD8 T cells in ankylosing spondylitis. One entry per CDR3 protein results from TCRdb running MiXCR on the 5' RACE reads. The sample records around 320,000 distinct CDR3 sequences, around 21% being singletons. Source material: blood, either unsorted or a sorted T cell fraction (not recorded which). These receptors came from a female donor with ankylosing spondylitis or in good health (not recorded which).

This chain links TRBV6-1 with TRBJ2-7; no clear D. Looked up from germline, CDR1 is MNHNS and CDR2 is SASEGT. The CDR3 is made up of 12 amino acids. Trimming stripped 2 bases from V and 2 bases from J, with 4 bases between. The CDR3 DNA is TGTGCCAGCAGTGAAACCACCTACGAGCAGTACTTC. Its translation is CASSETTYEQYF.

CDR3 nucleotides: TGTGCCATCAGTGATGAGGGGTCGGGAGTGGCCCAGTACTTC. As protein: CAISDEGSGVAQYF. V and J are TRBV10-3 and TRBJ2-5, with D possibly TRBD2 on 6 matching bases. V dropped 3 bases and J dropped 9 bases, with 17 bases sitting between them. This CDR3 has 14 residues. Germline lookup yields CDR1 ENHRY and CDR2 SYGVKD.

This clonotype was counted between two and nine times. CDR3 region: CASSFAGREQFF. CDR3 coding DNA: TGCGCCAGCAGCTTCGCCGGGAGGGAGCAGTTCTTC. The gene calls are TRBV5-1 and TRBJ2-1; 7 nucleotides align to TRBD2. The V segment lost 2 bases and the J segment 10 bases; nucleotides outside the gene matches: 3. The CDR3 is 12 amino acids. Looked up from germline, CDR1 is SGHRS and CDR2 is YFSETQ. Together with reference TRBV5-1 and TRBJ2-1, the CDR3 gives the full variable domain: KAGVTQTPRYLIKTRGQQVTLSCSPISGHRSVSWYQQTPGQGLQFLFEYFSETQRNKGNFPGRFSGRQFSNSRSEMNVSTLELGDSALYLCASSFAGREQFFGPGTRLTVL.

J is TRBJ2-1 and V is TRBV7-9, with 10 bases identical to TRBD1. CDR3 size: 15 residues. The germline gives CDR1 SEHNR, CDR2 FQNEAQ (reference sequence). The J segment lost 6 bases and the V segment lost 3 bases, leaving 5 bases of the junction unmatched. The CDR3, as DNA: TGTGCCAGCAGCTTTTTTGGACAGGGGGGCAATGAGCAGTTCTTC. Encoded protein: CASSFFGQGGNEQFF.

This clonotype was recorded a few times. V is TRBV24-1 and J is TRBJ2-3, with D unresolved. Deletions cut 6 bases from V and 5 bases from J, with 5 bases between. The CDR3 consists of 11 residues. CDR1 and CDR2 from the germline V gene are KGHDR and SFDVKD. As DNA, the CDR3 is TGTGCCACCAGTTGGAGAGATACGCAGTATTTT. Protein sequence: CATSWRDTQYF.

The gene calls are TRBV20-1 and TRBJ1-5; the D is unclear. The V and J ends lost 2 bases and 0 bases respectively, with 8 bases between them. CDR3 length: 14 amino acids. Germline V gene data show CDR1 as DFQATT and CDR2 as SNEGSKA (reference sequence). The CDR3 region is CSARKQASNQPQHF. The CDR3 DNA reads TGCAGTGCTAGAAAGCAGGCTAGCAATCAGCCCCAGCATTTT.

Written as DNA, the CDR3 is TGTGCCAGCAGTATGTGGGGGCAAAGCTCCTACAATGAGCAGTTCTTC. This codes for CASSMWGQSSYNEQFF. V gene TRBV6-1 combines with J gene TRBJ2-1; possible D gene TRBD1, 6 bases. From germline, CDR1 is MNHNS and CDR2 SASEGT. There are 16 residues in the CDR3. V lost 5 bases and J 0 bases, leaving 14 bases between the germline ends.

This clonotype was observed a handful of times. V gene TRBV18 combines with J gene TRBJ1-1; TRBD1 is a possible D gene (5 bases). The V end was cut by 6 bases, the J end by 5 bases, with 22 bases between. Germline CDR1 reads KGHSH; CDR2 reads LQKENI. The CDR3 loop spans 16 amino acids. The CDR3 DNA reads TGTGCCAGCTCGCCCCTCGGGACGGATTCGAGGACTGAAGCTTTCTTT. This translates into CASSPLGTDSRTEAFF.

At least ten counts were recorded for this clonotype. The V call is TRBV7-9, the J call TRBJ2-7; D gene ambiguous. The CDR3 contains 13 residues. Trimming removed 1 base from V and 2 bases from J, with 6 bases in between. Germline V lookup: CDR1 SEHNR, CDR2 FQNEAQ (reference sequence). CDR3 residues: CASSLDSTYEQYF. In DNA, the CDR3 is TGTGCCAGCAGCTTAGACTCGACCTACGAGCAGTACTTC.

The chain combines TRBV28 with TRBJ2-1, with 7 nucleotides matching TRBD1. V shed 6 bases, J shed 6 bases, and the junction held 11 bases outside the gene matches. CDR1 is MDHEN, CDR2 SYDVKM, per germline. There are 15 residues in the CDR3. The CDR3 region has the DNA TGTGCCAGCAGAGTCTGGGGACAGAGGGGCAATGAGCAGTTCTTC. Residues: CASRVWGQRGNEQFF.

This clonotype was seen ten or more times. CDR3 nucleotides: TGTGCCAGCAGTTTGATGCGACTTCAGCGGGAGACCCAGTACTTC. As protein: CASSLMRLQRETQYF. This sequence joins TRBV12-3 or TRBV12-4 and TRBJ2-5; perhaps TRBD2 as D (5 bases). The CDR3 spans 15 residues. V lost 3 bases and J lost 5, with 16 bases in between.

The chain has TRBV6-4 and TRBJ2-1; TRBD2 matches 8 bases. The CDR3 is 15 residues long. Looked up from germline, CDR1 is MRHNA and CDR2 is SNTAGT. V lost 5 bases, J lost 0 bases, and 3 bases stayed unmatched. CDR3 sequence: CASSSGSASYNEQFF. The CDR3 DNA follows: TGTGCCAGCAGTAGCGGGAGCGCCTCCTACAATGAGCAGTTCTTC.

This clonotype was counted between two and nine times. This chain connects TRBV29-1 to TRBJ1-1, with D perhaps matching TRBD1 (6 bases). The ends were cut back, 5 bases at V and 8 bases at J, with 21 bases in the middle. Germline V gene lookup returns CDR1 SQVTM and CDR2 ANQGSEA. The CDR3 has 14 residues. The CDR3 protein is CSVSQPDRTLEAFF. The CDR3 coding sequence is TGCAGCGTTTCTCAGCCCGACAGGACCTTGGAAGCTTTCTTT.

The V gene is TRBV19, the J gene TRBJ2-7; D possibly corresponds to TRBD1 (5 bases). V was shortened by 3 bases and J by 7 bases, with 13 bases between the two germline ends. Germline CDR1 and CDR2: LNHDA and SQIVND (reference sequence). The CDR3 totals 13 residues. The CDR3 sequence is CASSISRAREQYF. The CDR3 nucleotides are TGTGCCAGTAGTATCTCCAGGGCCCGGGAGCAGTACTTC.

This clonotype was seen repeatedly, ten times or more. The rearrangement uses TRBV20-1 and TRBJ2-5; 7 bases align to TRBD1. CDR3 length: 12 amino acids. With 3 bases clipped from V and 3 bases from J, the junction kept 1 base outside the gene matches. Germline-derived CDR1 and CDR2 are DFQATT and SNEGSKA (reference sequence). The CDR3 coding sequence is TGCAGTGCTAGCGGGACAGAAGAGACCCAGTACTTC. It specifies CSASGTEETQYF.

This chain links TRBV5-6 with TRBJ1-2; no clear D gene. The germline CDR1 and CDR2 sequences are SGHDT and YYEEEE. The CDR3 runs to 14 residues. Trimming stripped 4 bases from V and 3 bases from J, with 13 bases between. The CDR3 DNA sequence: TGTGCCAGCAGCCCGGTAAGGAACTACTATGGCTACACCTTC. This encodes CASSPVRNYYGYTF.

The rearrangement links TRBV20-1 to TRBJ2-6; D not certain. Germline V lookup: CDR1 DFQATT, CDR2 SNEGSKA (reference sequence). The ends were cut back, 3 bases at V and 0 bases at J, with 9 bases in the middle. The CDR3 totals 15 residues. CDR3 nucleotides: TGCAGTGCTAGGGTCAGGAGCTCTGGGGCCAACGTCCTGACTTTC. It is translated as CSARVRSSGANVLTF.

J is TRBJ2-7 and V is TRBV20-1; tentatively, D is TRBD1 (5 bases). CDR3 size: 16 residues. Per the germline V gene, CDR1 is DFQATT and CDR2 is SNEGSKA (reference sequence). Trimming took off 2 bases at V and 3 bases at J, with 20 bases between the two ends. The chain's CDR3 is CSARTAAGLSGYEQYF. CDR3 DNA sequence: TGCAGTGCTAGAACCGCAGCAGGGCTGTCCGGCTACGAGCAGTACTTC.

The CDR3 coding sequence is TGCAGTGCCACCCTCTCAAATACGCAGTATTTT. Its protein product is CSATLSNTQYF. The J gene is TRBJ2-3, the V gene TRBV20-1; no firm D call. Germline V gene sequence: CDR1 DFQATT, CDR2 SNEGSKA (reference sequence). The CDR3 totals 11 residues. V shed 6 bases and J shed 7 bases, with 11 bases lying between them.

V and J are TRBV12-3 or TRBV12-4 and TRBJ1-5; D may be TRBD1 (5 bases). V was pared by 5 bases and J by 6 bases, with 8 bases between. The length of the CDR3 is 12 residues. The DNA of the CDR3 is TGTGCCAGCAGTGGGGGGGGTCAGCCCCAGCATTTT. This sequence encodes CASSGGGQPQHF.

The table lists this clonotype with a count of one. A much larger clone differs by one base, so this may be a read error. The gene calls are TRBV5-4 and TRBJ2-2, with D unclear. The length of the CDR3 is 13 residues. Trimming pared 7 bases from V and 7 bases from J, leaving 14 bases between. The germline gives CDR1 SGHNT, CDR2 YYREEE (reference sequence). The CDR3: CASGPLLGGELFF. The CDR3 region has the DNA TGTGCCAGCGGCCCTCTGCTAGGCGGGGAGCTGTTTTTT.

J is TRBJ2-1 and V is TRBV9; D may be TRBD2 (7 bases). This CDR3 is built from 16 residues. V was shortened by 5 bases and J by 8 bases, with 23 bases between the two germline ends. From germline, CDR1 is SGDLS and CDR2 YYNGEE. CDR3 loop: CASSPWGGGSQDEQFF. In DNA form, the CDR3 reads TGTGCCAGCAGTCCCTGGGGGGGCGGGAGTCAAGATGAGCAGTTCTTC. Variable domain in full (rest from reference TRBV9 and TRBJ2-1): DSGVTQTPKHLITATGQRVTLRCSPRSGDLSVYWYQQSLDQGLQFLIQYYNGEERAKGNILERFSAQQFPDLHSELNLSSLELGDSALYFCASSPWGGGSQDEQFFGPGTRLTVL.

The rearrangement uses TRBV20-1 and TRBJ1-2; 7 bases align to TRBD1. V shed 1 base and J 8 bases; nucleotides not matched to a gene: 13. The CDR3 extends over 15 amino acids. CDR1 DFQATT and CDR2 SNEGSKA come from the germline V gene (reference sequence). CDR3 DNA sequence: TGCAGTGCTAGAGGTTTCGGGGGGACAGAGGGCGGCTACACCTTC. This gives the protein CSARGFGGTEGGYTF.

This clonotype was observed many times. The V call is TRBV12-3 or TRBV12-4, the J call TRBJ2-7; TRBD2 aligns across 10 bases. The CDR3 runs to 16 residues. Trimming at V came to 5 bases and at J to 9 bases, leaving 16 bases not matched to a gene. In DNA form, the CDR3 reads TGTGCCAGCAGTCCGAGGGGGATTCCTAGCGGGAGCGGGCAGTACTTC. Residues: CASSPRGIPSGSGQYF.

CDR3: CASSSIEAGDNEQFF. The CDR3 nucleotides read TGTGCCAGCAGCTCCATTGAGGCGGGAGACAATGAGCAGTTCTTC. The genes are TRBV11-3 and TRBJ2-1, with TRBD2 identical over 7 bases. The junction had 8 bases not matched to a gene; V was cut back by 4 bases and J by 5 bases. Per germline, CDR1 SGHNT and CDR2 YENEEA. The CDR3 extends over 15 amino acids. Combining the CDR3 with reference TRBV11-3 and TRBJ2-1 gives the whole variable domain EAGVVQSPRYKIIEKKQPVAFWCNPISGHNTLYWYLQNLGQGPELLIRYENEEAVDDSQLPKDRFSAERLKGVDSTLKIQPAELGDSAVYLCASSSIEAGDNEQFFGPGTRLTVL.

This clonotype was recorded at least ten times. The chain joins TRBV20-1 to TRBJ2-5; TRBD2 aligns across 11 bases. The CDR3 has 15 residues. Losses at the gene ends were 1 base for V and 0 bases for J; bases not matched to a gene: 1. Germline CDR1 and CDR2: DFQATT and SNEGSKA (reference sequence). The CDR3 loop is CSARASGRYQETQYF. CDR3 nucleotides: TGCAGTGCTAGAGCTAGCGGGAGGTACCAAGAGACCCAGTACTTC.

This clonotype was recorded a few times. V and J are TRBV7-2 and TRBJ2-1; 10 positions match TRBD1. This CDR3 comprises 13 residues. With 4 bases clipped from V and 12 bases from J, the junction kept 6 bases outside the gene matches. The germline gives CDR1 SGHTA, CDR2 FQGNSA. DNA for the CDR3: TGTGCCAGCAGCTCAGGGACAGGGGAAGTGCAGTTCTTC. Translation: CASSSGTGEVQFF.

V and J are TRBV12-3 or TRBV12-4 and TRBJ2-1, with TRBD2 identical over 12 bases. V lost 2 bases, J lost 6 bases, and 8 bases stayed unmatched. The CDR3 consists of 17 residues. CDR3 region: CASSLLTSGRVSNEQFF. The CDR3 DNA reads TGTGCCAGCAGTTTACTGACTAGCGGGAGAGTCAGCAATGAGCAGTTCTTC.

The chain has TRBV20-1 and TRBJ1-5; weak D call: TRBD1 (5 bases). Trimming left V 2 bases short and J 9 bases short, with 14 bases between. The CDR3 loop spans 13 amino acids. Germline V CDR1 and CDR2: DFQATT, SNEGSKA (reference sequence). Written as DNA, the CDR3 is TGCAGTGCTAGAACGGGGCCGGGGGGGCCCCAGCATTTT. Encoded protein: CSARTGPGGPQHF.

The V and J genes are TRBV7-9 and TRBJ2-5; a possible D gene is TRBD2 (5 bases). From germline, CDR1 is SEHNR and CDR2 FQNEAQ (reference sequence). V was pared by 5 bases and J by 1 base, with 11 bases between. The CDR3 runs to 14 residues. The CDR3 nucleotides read TGTGCCAGCAGCCCTCTAGCTAGCCAAGAGACCCAGTACTTC. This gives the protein CASSPLASQETQYF. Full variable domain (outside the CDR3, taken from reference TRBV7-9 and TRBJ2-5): DTGVSQNPRHKITKRGQNVTFRCDPISEHNRLYWYRQTLGQGPEFLTYFQNEAQLEKSRLLSDRFSAERPKGSFSTLEIQRTEQGDSAMYLCASSPLASQETQYFGPGTRLLVL.

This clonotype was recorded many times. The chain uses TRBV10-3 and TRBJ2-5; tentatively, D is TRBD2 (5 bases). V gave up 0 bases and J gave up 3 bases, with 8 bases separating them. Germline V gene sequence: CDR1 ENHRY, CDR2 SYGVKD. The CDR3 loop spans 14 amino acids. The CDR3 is CAISESGSKETQYF. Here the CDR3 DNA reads TGTGCCATCAGTGAGTCAGGGAGTAAAGAGACCCAGTACTTC.

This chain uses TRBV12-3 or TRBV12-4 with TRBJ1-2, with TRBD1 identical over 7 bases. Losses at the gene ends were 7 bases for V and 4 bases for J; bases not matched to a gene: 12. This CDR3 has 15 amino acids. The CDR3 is CASTTTSGDSYGYTF. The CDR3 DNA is TGTGCCAGCACCACTACATCGGGGGACAGCTATGGCTACACCTTC.